These T cell receptor beta chains were read from a single sample in a study of T-cell reconstitution after alpha-beta-depleted transplantation in children. TCRdb fed the PCR reads into MiXCR, producing one record per CDR3 protein. The table records 45,000 to 60,000 distinct CDR3 sequences, under 60% of them present only once. The sample consisted of peripheral blood, taken before TCRalphabeta/CD19-depleted stem cell transplant. The receptors stem from a boy less than two years old with SCID, due to receive a stem cell transplant. Both conserved end residues are part of each CDR3. D genes are given only for firm matches. Rows may omit the clone size; those that give it use once, few, many or a size class.

v_gene	d_gene	j_gene	abundance	CDR3nt	CDR3aa
TRBV5-1	.	TRBJ2-5	once	TGCGCCAGCAGCTTGGCACGGAACCAAGAGACCCAGTACTTC	CASSLARNQETQYF
TRBV6-1	.	TRBJ1-3	.	TGTGCCAGCAGTGAAGCTGAGGGTTCTGGAAACACCATATATTTT	CASSEAEGSGNTIYF
TRBV20-1	TRBD1	TRBJ2-7	.	TGCAGTGCTTTCCCCTGGGACAGGGGAAGTAACGAGCAGTACTTC	CSAFPWDRGSNEQYF
TRBV20-1	.	TRBJ1-3	.	TGCAGTGCCCCCCAAGGGGATACAGGCTATGAAAACACCATATATTTT	CSAPQGDTGYENTIYF
TRBV24-1	.	TRBJ2-7	.	TGTGCCACCCCGGTGGGCTACGAGCAGTACTTC	CATPVGYEQYF
TRBV12-3/TRBV12-4	TRBD2	TRBJ2-1	.	TGTGCCAGCAGTTTTCTACTAGCGGACTACAATGAGCAGTTCTTC	CASSFLLADYNEQFF
TRBV29-1	.	TRBJ1-2	.	TGCAGCGTTGGGGGGGACGGCGGCTACCCCTTC	CSVGGDGGYPF
TRBV12-3/TRBV12-4	TRBD1	TRBJ1-1	.	TGTGCCAGCAGCTTCCCAGGGGGAGCTAAGAACACTGAAGCTTTCTTT	CASSFPGGAKNTEAFF
TRBV4-3	.	TRBJ2-6	.	TGCGCCAGCAGCCAAGATAGGACCTCTGGGGCCAACGTCCTGACTTTC	CASSQDRTSGANVLTF
TRBV7-9	.	TRBJ2-2	.	TGTGCCAGCAGCTTAGTTCCATACACCGGGGAGCTGTTTTTT	CASSLVPYTGELFF
TRBV5-1	TRBD2	TRBJ2-7	.	TGCGCCAGCAGCTTTGAGGGGCTTAGCGGGGGGGCCTACGAGCAGTACTTC	CASSFEGLSGGAYEQYF
TRBV5-4	TRBD1	TRBJ2-7	.	TGTGCCAGCGAGGGACAGGGCTACGAGCAGTACTTC	CASEGQGYEQYF
TRBV13	TRBD2	TRBJ2-5	.	TGTGCCAGCAGCCGAAGACGAGTGCAGGGAGGGAGGGAGACCCAGTACTTC	CASSRRRVQGGRETQYF
TRBV29-1	.	TRBJ1-1	few	TGCAGCGTTGAAGATCTGACGAACACTGAAGCTTTCTTT	CSVEDLTNTEAFF
TRBV6-5	.	TRBJ1-2	.	TGTGCCAGCAGTTACGTCCCGAAAGGGCACTATGGCTACACCTTC	CASSYVPKGHYGYTF
TRBV28	TRBD2	TRBJ2-3	.	TGTGCCAGCAGTTTTGGAGAGCGGGGGGACTACACTAGCACAGATACGCAGTATTTT	CASSFGERGDYTSTDTQYF
TRBV7-8	.	TRBJ2-2	.	TGTGCCAGCAGCCCCCGATCAGGCGGCGGGGAGCTGTTTTTT	CASSPRSGGGELFF
TRBV4-1	.	TRBJ2-1	.	TGCGCCAGCAGTCCGGGTGGGCCTTACAATGAGCAGTTCTTC	CASSPGGPYNEQFF
TRBV4-2	.	TRBJ2-1	few	TGTGCCAGCAGCCAAGAGGGGGCGCTTCACAATGAGCAGTTCTTC	CASSQEGALHNEQFF
TRBV7-9	.	TRBJ2-1	.	TGTGCCAGCAGCTCCTTCGTCTCCTACAATGAGCAGTTCTTC	CASSSFVSYNEQFF
TRBV7-3	.	TRBJ2-2	few	TGTGCCAGCAGCTTAACCGGGACCCCTGTCGGGGAGCTGTTTTTT	CASSLTGTPVGELFF
TRBV5-1	.	TRBJ2-6	.	TGCGCCAGCACTCGGCAGGGCCTCTCTGGGGCCAACGTCCTGACTTTC	CASTRQGLSGANVLTF
TRBV10-3	TRBD2	TRBJ2-3	few	TGTGCCATCAGTGACTCCGGGACTAGGATTTTTGGAGATACGCAGTATTTT	CAISDSGTRIFGDTQYF
TRBV6-2/TRBV6-3	TRBD1	TRBJ2-3	.	TGTGCCAGCAGTAAGACAGGGGGTACAGATACGCAGTATTTT	CASSKTGGTDTQYF
TRBV5-1	TRBD2	TRBJ2-2	few	TGCGCCAGCAGCTTGGGACTAGCTAGCACCGGGGAGCTGTTTTTT	CASSLGLASTGELFF
TRBV7-9	.	TRBJ2-4	.	TGTGCCAGCAGTAGAGGGGGGCAGCTAGCCAAAAACATTCAGTACTTC	CASSRGGQLAKNIQYF
TRBV7-9	.	TRBJ1-1	.	TGTGCCAGCAGCTTGGGACCTGTGAACACTGAAGCTTTCTTT	CASSLGPVNTEAFF
TRBV28	.	TRBJ2-7	few	TGTGCCAGCAGTCCCGTGGCTAGATACGAGCAGTACTTC	CASSPVARYEQYF
TRBV6-1	TRBD1	TRBJ2-1	.	TGTGCCACCTTGGTGGGACAGGGGAGTTTTGAGCAGTTCTTC	CATLVGQGSFEQFF
TRBV13	.	TRBJ1-3	.	TGTGCCAGCAGCCCGACCGTCTCTGGAAACACCATATATTTT	CASSPTVSGNTIYF
TRBV7-2	.	TRBJ2-1	.	TGTGCCAGCAGCAGCGAGCGGTACAATGAGCAGTTCTTC	CASSSERYNEQFF
TRBV2	TRBD2	TRBJ2-3	.	TGTACCTGCTGTTTGGAGGGAAGCGGGGGGGTCGCTAGCACAGATACGCAGTATTTT	CTCCLEGSGGVASTDTQYF
TRBV6-1	TRBD1	TRBJ2-7	.	TGTGCCAGCAGTGAAGGACAGGGGGGAGGCTCCTACGAGCAGTACTTC	CASSEGQGGGSYEQYF
TRBV5-5	.	TRBJ2-2	.	TGTGCCAGCTCACGAACCGGGGAGCTGTTTTTT	CASSRTGELFF
TRBV19	.	TRBJ1-1	.	TGTGCCAGTAGAGCCTACCACGGGCGGGGACTAACTGAAGCTTTCTTT	CASRAYHGRGLTEAFF
TRBV25-1	TRBD2	TRBJ2-1	.	TGTGCCAGCGCGGACGTTGTGGCGGGGGGAAGTTACAATGAGCAGTTCTTC	CASADVVAGGSYNEQFF
TRBV11-2	.	TRBJ2-3	.	TGTGCCAGCAGCTTAGTAAATCGGGCTAGAGATACGCAGTATTTT	CASSLVNRARDTQYF
TRBV11-2	TRBD2	TRBJ2-5	.	TGTGCCAGCAGCTTACTAGCGGGGGGCGTCCCAGGGACCCAGTACTTC	CASSLLAGGVPGTQYF
TRBV18	.	TRBJ1-5	.	TGTGCCAGCTCACCGGCAGGCAATCAGCCCCAGCATTTT	CASSPAGNQPQHF
TRBV7-9	TRBD1	TRBJ2-3	.	TGTGCCAGAGCGGGACAGGGGGTAGATACGCAGTATTTT	CARAGQGVDTQYF
TRBV7-2	.	TRBJ2-7	few	TGTGCCAGCAGCTTAGCGCGGCAGAACTACGAGCAGTACTTC	CASSLARQNYEQYF
TRBV7-2	.	TRBJ2-7	.	TGTGCCAGCAGCCGGACCCCGCCCGAGCAGTACTTC	CASSRTPPEQYF
TRBV28	TRBD2	TRBJ2-1	.	TGTGCCAGCAGTTTATTAAGCGGGGCGCTTCTCCATGAGCAGTTCTTC	CASSLLSGALLHEQFF
TRBV6-2/TRBV6-3	.	TRBJ1-1	few	TGTGCCAGCAGTTACTCGGCTGCCCCCGGCGGAGCTTTCTTT	CASSYSAAPGGAFF
TRBV19	.	TRBJ1-2	once	TGTGCCAGTTCCCACAGGGCGTCCTCCTATGGCTACACCTTC	CASSHRASSYGYTF
TRBV27	TRBD1	TRBJ2-7	many	TGTGCCAGCAGCCCCATTACAGGGGGCTCGACCTACGAGCAGTACTTC	CASSPITGGSTYEQYF
TRBV20-1	.	TRBJ2-1	.	TGCAGTGCTAGCGGGACCACCTCCTACAATGAGCAGTTCTTC	CSASGTTSYNEQFF
TRBV6-1	TRBD2	TRBJ2-3	.	TGTGCCAGCAGTGGACTAGCGGGGGGCACAGATACGCAGTATTTT	CASSGLAGGTDTQYF
TRBV5-1	.	TRBJ2-1	.	TGCGCCAGCAGCCCAGGGGCAGGGGACTACAATGAGCAGTTCTTC	CASSPGAGDYNEQFF
TRBV20-1	.	TRBJ1-1	.	TGCAGTGCTAGCTATGGGACTGAAGCTTTCTTT	CSASYGTEAFF
TRBV2	.	TRBJ2-7	.	TGTGCCAGCATTGCGTCCCCGGGGGCCGTCGGCTACGAGCAGTACTTC	CASIASPGAVGYEQYF